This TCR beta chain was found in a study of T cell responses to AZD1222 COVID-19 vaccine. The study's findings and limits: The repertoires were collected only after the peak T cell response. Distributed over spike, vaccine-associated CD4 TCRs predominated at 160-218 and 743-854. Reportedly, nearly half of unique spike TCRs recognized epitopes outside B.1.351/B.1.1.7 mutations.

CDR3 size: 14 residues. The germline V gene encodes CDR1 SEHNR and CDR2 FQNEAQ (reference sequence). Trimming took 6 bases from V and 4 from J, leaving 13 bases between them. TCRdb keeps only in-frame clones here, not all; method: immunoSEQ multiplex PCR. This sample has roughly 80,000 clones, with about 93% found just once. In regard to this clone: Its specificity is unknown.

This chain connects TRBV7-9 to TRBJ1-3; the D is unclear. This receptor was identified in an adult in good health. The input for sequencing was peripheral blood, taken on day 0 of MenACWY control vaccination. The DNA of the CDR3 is TGTGCCAGCAGTCCCGGGGAGCGCGGAAACACCATATATTTT. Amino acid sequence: CASSPGERGNTIYF.